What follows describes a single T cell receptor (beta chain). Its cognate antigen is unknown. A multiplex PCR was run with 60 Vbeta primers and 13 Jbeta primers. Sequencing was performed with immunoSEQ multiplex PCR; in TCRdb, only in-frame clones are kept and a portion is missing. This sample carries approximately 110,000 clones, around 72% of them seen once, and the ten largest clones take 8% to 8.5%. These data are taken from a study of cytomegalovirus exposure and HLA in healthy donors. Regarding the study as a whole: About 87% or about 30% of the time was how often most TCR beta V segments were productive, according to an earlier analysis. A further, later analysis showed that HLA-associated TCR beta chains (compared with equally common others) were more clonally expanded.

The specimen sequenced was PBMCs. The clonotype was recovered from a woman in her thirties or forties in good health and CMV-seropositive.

CDR3 DNA: TGTGCCATCAGTGAGCGTGGCCCGTTTAACGGGCAGCCCCAGCATTTT. Translating gives CAISERGPFNGQPQHF. V and J are TRBV10-3 and TRBJ1-5; D is unclear. This CDR3 is built from 16 residues. The germline V gene has CDR1 ENHRY and CDR2 SYGVKD. Trimming pared 2 bases from V and 7 bases from J, leaving 18 bases between.